In this sample, the clone carrying this T cell receptor beta chain turned up a few times. The sample comes from a study of blood T cell repertoires in COVID-19. Those enrolled in Seattle joined during active infection and were followed longitudinally afterward. The CDR3 loop spans 14 amino acids. The ends lost 0 bases at V and 6 bases at J; junction bases unmatched: 1. Germline CDR1 is ENHRY and CDR2 is SYGVKD. TCRdb's table, derived via immunoSEQ multiplex PCR, lists solely in-frame clones and lacks some. The sample holds roughly 230,000 clones, around 80% seen once. Sequencing was carried out using peripheral blood. This chain links TRBV10-3 with TRBJ1-3, with 8 bases fitting TRBD1. The sequence came from a woman aged 80 or over with COVID-19, enrolled during active disease. CDR3 sequence reads: CAISESTGVNTIYF. CDR3 in DNA: TGTGCCATCAGTGAGTCGACAGGGGTAAACACCATATATTTT.